Listed below are T cell receptor beta chains from one sample, sequenced in a study of blood T cell repertoires in COVID-19. The protocol was immunoSEQ multiplex PCR, while the TCRdb copy is restricted to in-frame clones and leaves out a portion. Among 200,000 to 250,000 clones, approximately 85% were seen once, and the ten largest hold 2.9%. The sequencing input was peripheral blood. These receptors were obtained from a man aged 50 to 60 who had recovered from COVID-19. Both conserved end residues are part of each CDR3. Fields, in order: J gene, V gene, D gene, clone size, CDR3 protein, CDR3 DNA. D genes are given only for firm matches. Only part of the rows carry a size: once, few, many, or a class if the clone is expanded.

TRBJ2-5 | TRBV7-9 | - | - | CASRDAQGTQYF | TGTGCCAGCAGGGACGCCCAGGGGACCCAGTACTTC
TRBJ2-7 | TRBV11-3 | TRBD1 | once | CASSFSGQGPYEQYF | TGTGCCAGCAGCTTTTCCGGACAGGGACCCTACGAGCAGTACTTC
TRBJ2-6 | TRBV19 | - | - | CASRPPGAPSGANVLTF | TGTGCCAGTCGCCCCCCAGGCGCGCCTTCTGGGGCCAACGTCCTGACTTTC
TRBJ2-7 | TRBV6-5 | TRBD1 | - | CASSSWGQGAHEQYF | TGTGCCAGCAGTTCCTGGGGACAGGGGGCGCATGAGCAGTACTTC
TRBJ2-3 | TRBV18 | TRBD2 | once | CASSATSVQDTQYF | TGTGCCAGCTCAGCGACTAGCGTTCAAGATACGCAGTATTTT
TRBJ1-5 | TRBV4-2 | TRBD1 | few | CASSQEGQLSNQPQHF | TGTGCCAGCAGCCAAGAGGGACAGCTTAGCAATCAGCCCCAGCATTTT
TRBJ1-5 | TRBV5-5 | TRBD1 | once | CASSAYPGQGARNQPQHF | TGTGCCAGCAGCGCGTATCCGGGACAGGGGGCACGGAATCAGCCCCAGCATTTT
TRBJ1-4 | TRBV10-2 | - | - | CASSGLGGGVREKLFF | TGCGCCAGCAGTGGGCTAGGGGGGGGCGTTCGGGAAAAACTGTTTTTT
TRBJ1-6 | TRBV27 | TRBD1 | - | CASSPRTGNNSPLHF | TGTGCCAGCAGTCCGAGGACAGGGAATAATTCACCCCTCCACTTT
TRBJ2-7 | TRBV10-3 | TRBD2 | - | CAISVGTSGSYEQYF | TGTGCCATCAGTGTTGGGACTAGCGGGAGTTACGAGCAGTACTTC
TRBJ1-5 | TRBV27 | - | - | CASSLHYRSNQPQHF | TGTGCCAGCAGTTTACATTACAGGAGCAATCAGCCCCAGCATTTT
TRBJ1-2 | TRBV5-4 | - | - | CASSKGLANYGYTF | TGTGCCAGCAGCAAGGGACTCGCCAACTATGGCTACACCTTC
TRBJ2-4 | TRBV4-1 | TRBD1 | - | CASSHPGQGGKNIQYF | TGCGCCAGCAGCCACCCGGGACAGGGCGGCAAAAACATTCAGTACTTC
TRBJ2-3 | TRBV6-5 | TRBD2 | - | CASSYQWTSGTDTQYF | TGTGCCAGCAGTTATCAATGGACTAGCGGCACAGATACGCAGTATTTT
TRBJ2-3 | TRBV29-1 | - | - | CSAEADTQYF | TGCAGCGCAGAAGCGGATACGCAGTATTTT
TRBJ2-7 | TRBV15 | TRBD1 | - | CATSRDGTGAYEQYF | TGTGCCACCAGCAGAGATGGGACAGGCGCCTACGAGCAGTACTTC
TRBJ1-2 | TRBV28 | - | - | CASRRQNYGYTF | TGTGCCAGTAGGCGACAGAACTATGGCTACACCTTC
TRBJ1-5 | TRBV29-1 | - | - | CSVAEGSRDQPQHF | TGCAGCGTTGCGGAGGGATCAAGGGATCAGCCCCAGCATTTT
TRBJ2-5 | TRBV15 | - | - | CATSRDQGSETQYF | TGTGCCACCAGCAGAGATCAGGGGTCGGAGACCCAGTACTTC
TRBJ2-5 | TRBV7-9 | - | - | CASSLQGGQETQYF | TGTGCCAGCAGCTTGCAGGGTGGGCAAGAGACCCAGTACTTC
TRBJ2-3 | TRBV28 | TRBD2 | once | CASSSPWLAGGSTDTQYF | TGTGCCAGCAGTTCGCCCTGGCTAGCGGGAGGTAGCACAGATACGCAGTATTTT
TRBJ2-5 | TRBV6-5 | - | - | CASLRGETQYF | TGTGCCAGCCTCCGGGGGGAGACCCAGTACTTC
TRBJ2-3 | TRBV18 | TRBD2 | - | CASSPWTSGRALTDTQYF | TGTGCCAGCTCACCGTGGACTAGCGGGAGGGCCCTCACAGATACGCAGTATTTT
TRBJ2-5 | TRBV6-6 | - | - | CASSPRETQYF | TGTGCCAGCAGCCCCCGGGAGACCCAGTACTTC
TRBJ1-1 | TRBV7-9 | TRBD1 | - | CASSSYRGLDGAFF | TGTGCCAGCAGCTCCTACAGGGGGTTGGATGGAGCTTTCTTT
TRBJ2-5 | TRBV5-6 | TRBD2 | - | CASSAHPGLRLGAETQYF | TGTGCCAGCAGCGCCCATCCGGGACTAAGGCTGGGAGCAGAGACCCAGTACTTC
TRBJ1-2 | TRBV5-1 | TRBD1 | - | CASSQPRTGGYGYTF | TGCGCCAGCAGCCAACCTCGGACAGGGGGCTATGGCTACACCTTC
TRBJ2-2 | TRBV6-2/TRBV6-3 | - | - | CASSYSISGNTGELFF | TGTGCCAGCAGTTACTCGATTAGTGGTAACACCGGGGAGCTGTTTTTT
TRBJ1-5 | TRBV18 | - | - | CASSPSSGWNQPQHF | TGTGCCAGCTCACCGTCTTCCGGGTGGAATCAGCCCCAGCATTTT
TRBJ2-7 | TRBV10-1 | - | once | CASSESAGLIYEQYF | TGCGCCAGCAGTGAGTCTGCAGGGTTGATCTACGAGCAGTACTTC
TRBJ1-4 | TRBV7-9 | TRBD1 | - | CASSLAGQVNEKLFF | TGTGCCAGCAGCTTAGCGGGACAGGTTAATGAAAAACTGTTTTTT
TRBJ2-7 | TRBV9 | TRBD2 | - | CASSVGLAGTYEQYF | TGTGCCAGCAGCGTAGGTCTAGCGGGTACCTACGAGCAGTACTTC
TRBJ2-2 | TRBV6-5 | TRBD1 | once | CASRTGQGPGELFF | TGTGCCAGCAGGACGGGACAGGGTCCCGGGGAGCTGTTTTTT
TRBJ2-5 | TRBV27 | - | - | CASGLRGETQYF | TGTGCCAGCGGTTTAAGGGGAGAGACCCAGTACTTC
TRBJ2-5 | TRBV7-2 | TRBD2 | - | CASSYMLLAVQETQYF | TGTGCCAGCAGCTACATGTTACTAGCGGTACAAGAGACCCAGTACTTC
TRBJ1-3 | TRBV6-5 | TRBD1 | - | CASRPSTGAGNTIYF | TGTGCCAGTAGGCCCTCGACAGGGGCTGGAAACACCATATATTTT
TRBJ1-3 | TRBV30 | - | - | CAWASGNTIYF | TGTGCCTGGGCATCTGGAAACACCATATATTTT
TRBJ2-1 | TRBV4-1 | - | few | CASSQVGGSKQFF | TGCGCCAGCAGCCAAGTAGGGGGAAGTAAGCAGTTCTTC
TRBJ2-2 | TRBV11-2 | - | - | CASSLGGRGGTGELFF | TGTGCCAGCAGCTTAGGTGGTAGGGGCGGCACCGGGGAGCTGTTTTTT
TRBJ2-1 | TRBV5-1 | TRBD2 | - | CASSLTSGPKGNEQFF | TGCGCCAGCAGCCTGACTAGCGGCCCTAAAGGGAATGAGCAGTTCTTC
TRBJ2-3 | TRBV5-1 | - | - | CASSLGPGGTDTQYF | TGCGCCAGCAGCTTAGGTCCAGGGGGCACAGATACGCAGTATTTT
TRBJ2-1 | TRBV19 | TRBD2 | - | CASSIALAATLNEQFF | TGTGCCAGTAGTATAGCACTAGCGGCAACCCTCAATGAGCAGTTCTTC
TRBJ2-3 | TRBV29-1 | - | - | CSVVAGTDTQYF | TGCAGCGTTGTCGCAGGCACAGATACGCAGTATTTT
TRBJ2-3 | TRBV14 | TRBD2 | - | CASSLAGHTDTQYF | TGTGCCAGCAGCCTAGCGGGACACACAGATACGCAGTATTTT